The source of this T cell receptor beta chain is a study of T cells after posttransplantation cyclophosphamide. Cyclophosphamide on days +3 and +4 followed busulfan-fludarabine conditioning and a marrow graft. Using immunoSEQ multiplex PCR, the repertoire was profiled, and TCRdb retains in-frame clones only, with some absent. The sample contains around 10,000 clones, none of them singletons. V lost 5 bases, J lost 1 base, and 16 bases lay in between. The CDR3 consists of 16 residues. CDR1 is SEHNR and CDR2 is FQNEAQ in the germline V gene (reference sequence). In this sample, this clone turned up many times.

This TCR derives from a female patient in her 40s who received an allogeneic stem cell transplant from a related donor, was CMV-positive, and had no GVHD. Some T cells may be provided by the graft donor. The chain links TRBV7-9 to TRBJ2-3, with a weak D call TRBD1 (6 bases). Sequencing was performed on PBMCs, taken after allogeneic stem cell transplant with posttransplant cyclophosphamide. This chain's CDR3 is CASSLDRDTRTDTQYF. The CDR3 DNA sequence: TGTGCCAGCAGCCTAGACCGGGACACCCGCACAGATACGCAGTATTTT.